This T cell receptor (beta chain) was recorded in a study of blood T cells in healthy people across ages. Study findings and constraints: Expanded clonotype shifts may have been confounded, as the donors had an unknown CMV status.

This clonotype was observed once. The antigen is not known. Then a second PCR, running about 6 to 12 cycles, was carried out with a sample-barcoded 5' primer and a J-beta primer mix. Every individual sample yielded 2.5 million or more paired-end reads (each containing CDR3). From the 5' RACE reads, TCRdb called clonotypes with MiXCR, one entry per CDR3 protein. The table lists approximately 320,000 distinct CDR3 sequences, roughly 29% of them singletons. Per germline, CDR1 SGHTA and CDR2 FQGNSA. The CDR3 covers 13 residues. V was trimmed by 3 bases and J by 2 bases, leaving 5 bases between them. Material: blood. This TCR came from a woman in her 70s in good health. This chain links TRBV7-2 with TRBJ1-5; D ambiguous. CDR3 residues: CASSFDGNQPQHF. CDR3 bases: TGTGCCAGCAGCTTTGACGGCAATCAGCCCCAGCATTTT. The full variable domain, rest sourced from reference TRBV7-2 and TRBJ1-5, is GAGVSQSPSNKVTEKGKDVELRCDPISGHTALYWYRQSLGQGLEFLIYFQGNSAPDKSGLPSDRFSAERTGGSVSTLTIQRTQQEDSAVYLCASSFDGNQPQHFGDGTRLSIL.